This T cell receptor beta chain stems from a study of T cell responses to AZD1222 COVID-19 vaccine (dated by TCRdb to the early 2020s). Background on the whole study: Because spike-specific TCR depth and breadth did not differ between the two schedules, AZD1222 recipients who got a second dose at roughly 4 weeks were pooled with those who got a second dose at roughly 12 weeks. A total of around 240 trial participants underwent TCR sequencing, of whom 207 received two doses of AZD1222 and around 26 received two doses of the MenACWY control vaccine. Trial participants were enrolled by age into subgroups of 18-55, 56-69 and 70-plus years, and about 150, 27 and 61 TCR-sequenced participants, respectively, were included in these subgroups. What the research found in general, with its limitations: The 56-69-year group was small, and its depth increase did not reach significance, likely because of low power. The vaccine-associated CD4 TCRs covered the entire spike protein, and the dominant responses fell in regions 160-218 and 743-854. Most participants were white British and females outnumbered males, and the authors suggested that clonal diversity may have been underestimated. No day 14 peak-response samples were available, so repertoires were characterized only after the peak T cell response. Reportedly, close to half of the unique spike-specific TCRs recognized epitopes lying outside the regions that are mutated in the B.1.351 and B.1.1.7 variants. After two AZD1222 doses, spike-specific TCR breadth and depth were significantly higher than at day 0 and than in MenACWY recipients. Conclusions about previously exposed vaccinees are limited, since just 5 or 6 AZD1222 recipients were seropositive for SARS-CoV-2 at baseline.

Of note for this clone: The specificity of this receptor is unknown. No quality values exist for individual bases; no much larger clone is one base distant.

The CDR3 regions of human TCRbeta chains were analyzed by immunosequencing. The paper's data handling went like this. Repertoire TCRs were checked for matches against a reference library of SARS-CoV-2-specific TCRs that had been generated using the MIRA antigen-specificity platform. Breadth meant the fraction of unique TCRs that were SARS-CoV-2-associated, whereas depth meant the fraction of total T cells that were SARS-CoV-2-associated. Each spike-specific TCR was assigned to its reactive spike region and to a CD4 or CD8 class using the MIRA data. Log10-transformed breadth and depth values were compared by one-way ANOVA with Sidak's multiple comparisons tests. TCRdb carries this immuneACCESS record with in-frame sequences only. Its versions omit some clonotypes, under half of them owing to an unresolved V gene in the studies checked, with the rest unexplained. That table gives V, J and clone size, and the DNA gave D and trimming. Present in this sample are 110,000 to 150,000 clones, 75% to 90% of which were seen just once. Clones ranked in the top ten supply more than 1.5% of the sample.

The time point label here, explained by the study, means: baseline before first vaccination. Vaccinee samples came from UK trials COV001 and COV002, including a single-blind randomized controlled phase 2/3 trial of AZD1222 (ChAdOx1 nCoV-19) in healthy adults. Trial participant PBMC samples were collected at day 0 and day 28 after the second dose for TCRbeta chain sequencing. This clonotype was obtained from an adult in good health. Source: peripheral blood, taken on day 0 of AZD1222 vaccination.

CDR3 reads: CASSVSGRDYNEQFF. The sequence in DNA is TGTGCCAGCAGCGTTAGCGGGAGAGACTACAATGAGCAGTTCTTC. The sequence links TRBV9 to TRBJ2-1; 9 nucleotides in the junction match TRBD2. The CDR3 goes from the cysteine to the phenylalanine over 15 residues. Left in the record is the CDR3 DNA by itself, 45 bases read in frame from the first base. After removal of 2 bases from V and 3 bases from J, the junction retains 3 bases not matched to a gene. CDR1 and CDR2 (SGDLS, YYNGEE) derive from the germline V gene.